The next 21 T cell receptor beta chains were all read from a single sample in a study of T-cell memory formation after mild COVID-19. TCRdb reprocessed the 5' RACE reads via MiXCR and lists one record per CDR3 protein. Among around 430,000 distinct CDR3 sequences listed, 15% to 20% were seen once. The sequenced sample consisted of PBMCs or a T cell subset sorted from them (not recorded which). The receptor set was obtained from a man between 18 and 35 years old who had mild COVID-19 (a few samples of this study predate the infection). Cell type and time point are not known.

This clonotype occurred a few times. This sequence joins TRBV18 and TRBJ2-5; 9 bases fit TRBD2. Unmatched junction bases numbered 9, after V lost 5 bases and J lost 5 bases. The germline V gene has CDR1 KGHSH and CDR2 LQKENI. This CDR3 is built from 15 residues. Here the CDR3 reads CASSSAAGGAETQYF. The CDR3 coding sequence is TGTGCCAGCTCATCGGCAGCGGGGGGAGCGGAGACCCAGTACTTC.

This clonotype was observed a handful of times. The chain carries TRBV18 and TRBJ1-1; D perhaps matches TRBD1 (5 bases). V lost 3 bases and J 5 bases, leaving 16 bases between the germline ends. CDR3 length equals 15 residues. The germline gives CDR1 KGHSH, CDR2 LQKENI. As DNA, the CDR3 is TGTGCCAGCTCACCGACAATTTTGGGGGGGACTGAAGCTTTCTTT. Translation: CASSPTILGGTEAFF.

The CDR3 nucleotides read TGTGCCAGCAGTTGGGGAAATAGCAATCAGCCCCAGCATTTT. It yields the protein CASSWGNSNQPQHF. The rearrangement uses TRBV6-2 or TRBV6-3 and TRBJ1-5, with unresolved D. This CDR3 contains 14 residues. V was pared by 4 bases and J by 0 bases, with 7 bases between. The germline gives CDR1 MNHEY, CDR2 SVGEGT.

The V gene is TRBV4-2, the J gene TRBJ2-7; D is ambiguous. This CDR3 has 13 residues. Trimming shortened V by 4 bases and J by 3 bases, and 10 bases separated the two germline ends. Germline lookup yields CDR1 LGHNA and CDR2 YNFKEQ. The CDR3 region is CASSREFRYEQYF. Written as DNA, the CDR3 is TGTGCCAGCAGCCGTGAATTCCGCTACGAGCAGTACTTC.

V is TRBV7-9 and J is TRBJ2-7; tentative D call: TRBD2 (5 bases). V lost 5 bases and J 1 base, leaving 9 bases between the germline ends. The CDR3 length is 13 residues. CDR1 is SEHNR, CDR2 FQNEAQ, per germline (reference sequence). CDR3 sequence (DNA): TGTGCCAGCAGCCCCGTAGCGTCCTACGAGCAGTACGTC. It is translated as CASSPVASYEQYV.

This clonotype was found a few times. The chain carries TRBV25-1 and TRBJ2-7; unclear D gene. The CDR3 has 11 residues. Trimming cost V 2 bases and J 7 bases, with 6 bases left between them. Looked up from germline, CDR1 is MGHDK and CDR2 is SYGVNS. CDR3 bases: TGTGCCAGCAGTGAAAGCAAAGAGCAGTACTTC. The encoded protein is CASSESKEQYF.

This clonotype was counted between two and nine times. The chain is built from TRBV29-1 and TRBJ1-1; D gene unclear. The germline V gene has CDR1 SQVTM and CDR2 ANQGSEA. This CDR3 is 10 amino acids long. V was trimmed by 7 bases and J by 0 bases, leaving 3 bases between them. The CDR3, as DNA: TGCAGCGCAATGAACACTGAAGCTTTCTTT. Its protein is CSAMNTEAFF.

The rearrangement links TRBV2 to TRBJ2-7, with a possible D match to TRBD1 (6 bases). V was trimmed by 7 bases and J by 3 bases, leaving 22 bases between them. CDR3 length equals 16 residues. The germline V gene has CDR1 SNHLY and CDR2 FYNNEI. CDR3 sequence reads: CASNERGRVDSYEQYV. The CDR3 region has the DNA TGTGCCAGCAACGAACGGGGAAGGGTGGACAGCTACGAGCAGTACGTC.

This clonotype was seen only a few times. The chain is built from TRBV6-5 and TRBJ2-2, with 10 bases that match TRBD1. Looked up from germline, CDR1 is MNHEY and CDR2 is SVGAGI. Trimming at V came to 6 bases and at J to 8 bases, leaving 6 bases not matched to a gene. This CDR3 has 14 residues. CDR3 in amino acids: CASRRDRGYGELFF. The CDR3 DNA is TGTGCCAGCAGAAGGGACAGGGGTTATGGGGAGCTGTTTTTT.

This clonotype has ten or more counts. The chain has TRBV5-1 and TRBJ2-7; 8 positions agree with TRBD1. This CDR3 contains 13 residues. Per the germline V gene, CDR1 is SGHRS and CDR2 is YFSETQ. V dropped 0 bases and J dropped 6; count of bases not matched to a gene: 2. CDR3 region: CASSLDQGAEQYF. DNA for the CDR3: TGCGCCAGCAGCTTGGATCAGGGGGCCGAGCAGTACTTC.

V usage is TRBV6-2 or TRBV6-3 and J usage is TRBJ2-5, with TRBD1 identical over 7 bases. V shed 7 bases, J shed 4 bases, and the junction held 6 bases outside the gene matches. CDR1 and CDR2 (germline): MNHEY, SVGEGT. The length of the CDR3 is 13 residues. The CDR3 DNA reads TGTGCCAGCACCTTTTGGGACAGAGAGACCCAGTACTTC. Its translation is CASTFWDRETQYF.

In this sample, this clonotype turned up many times. The chain carries TRBV29-1 and TRBJ1-1; D not resolved. There are 11 residues in the CDR3. Germline CDR1 is SQVTM and CDR2 is ANQGSEA. Trimming shortened V by 5 bases and J by 2 bases, and 6 bases separated the two germline ends. CDR3 nucleotide sequence: TGCAGCGTTCGGATTAACACTGAAGCTTTCTTT. This codes for CSVRINTEAFF.

The V call is TRBV6-6, the J call TRBJ2-5; 9 nucleotides line up with TRBD2. The germline CDR1 and CDR2 sequences are MNHNY and SVGAGI (reference sequence). V lost 2 bases and J lost 5; bases outside the gene matches: 9. This CDR3 contains 16 residues. In DNA, the CDR3 is TGTGCCAGCAGTTACGGTAGCGGGGGCCATAGGGAGACCCAGTACTTC. Encoded protein: CASSYGSGGHRETQYF.

The V and J genes are TRBV28 and TRBJ1-5; D call uncertain. The germline V and J ends were trimmed by 6 bases and 1 base, with 19 bases remaining between them. CDR1 MDHEN and CDR2 SYDVKM come from the germline V gene. This CDR3 has 17 amino acids. The CDR3 DNA reads TGTGCCAGCAGCCCCGACACCTTTTTAAAAAGCAATCAGCCCCAGCATTTT. This codes for CASSPDTFLKSNQPQHF.

The chain has TRBV7-9 and TRBJ2-5; D may be TRBD1 (5 bases). V gave up 4 bases and J gave up 13 bases, with 16 bases separating them. The germline V gene has CDR1 SEHNR and CDR2 FQNEAQ (reference sequence). The CDR3 length is 12 residues. The CDR3 sequence: CASSSQGQRRYF. In nucleotides, the CDR3 is TGTGCCAGCAGCTCCCAAGGACAACGTCGGTACTTC.

V is TRBV20-1 and J is TRBJ1-1, with D uncertain. Germline V gene data show CDR1 as DFQATT and CDR2 as SNEGSKA (reference sequence). Trimming took 0 bases from V and 1 from J, leaving 15 bases between them. The CDR3 runs 16 residues. DNA for the CDR3: TGCAGTGCTAGAGATTTGGTAAAGGTCTCGAACACTGAAGCTTTCTTT. Its protein is CSARDLVKVSNTEAFF.

The chain couples TRBV12-3 or TRBV12-4 to TRBJ1-2; D ambiguous. The CDR3 has 14 amino acids. V was clipped by 4 bases and J by 7 bases, with 16 bases between them. The CDR3 protein is CASSSADGGGGYTF. Here the CDR3 DNA reads TGTGCCAGCAGTTCGGCGGACGGAGGAGGTGGCTACACCTTC.

This clonotype was seen more than once but under ten times. This chain joins TRBV9 and TRBJ2-5; D is perhaps TRBD1 (7 bases). The germline V gene has CDR1 SGDLS and CDR2 YYNGEE. CDR3 length equals 15 residues. V was shortened by 7 bases and J by 4 bases, with 20 bases between the two germline ends. The CDR3 DNA reads TGTGCCAGCTCCAGGGGGGAACCTCCGGCAGAGACCCAGTACTTC. Protein sequence: CASSRGEPPAETQYF.

V usage is TRBV20-1 and J usage is TRBJ1-1; tentatively, D is TRBD1 (6 bases). The CDR3 loop spans 13 amino acids. V lost 4 bases and J 0 bases, leaving 9 bases between the germline ends. Germline-derived CDR1 and CDR2 are DFQATT and SNEGSKA (reference sequence). The CDR3 region is CSATGHLNTEAFF. The CDR3 bases are TGCAGTGCTACGGGACACCTGAACACTGAAGCTTTCTTT.

This clonotype was seen a handful of times. The chain recombines TRBV12-3 or TRBV12-4 with TRBJ2-7; D unresolved. Trimming pared 6 bases from V and 4 bases from J, leaving 16 bases between. This CDR3 is 14 amino acids long. DNA of the CDR3: TGTGCCAGCAGCTCCTCTACTCACCTTTACGAGCAGTACGTC. Translating gives CASSSSTHLYEQYV.

The V and J genes are TRBV6-2 or TRBV6-3 and TRBJ1-5, with D perhaps matching TRBD1 (6 bases). CDR3 length: 13 amino acids. V gave up 4 bases and J gave up 11 bases, with 15 bases separating them. CDR1 and CDR2 from the germline V gene are MNHEY and SVGEGT. The DNA for the CDR3 is TGTGCCAGCAGTTGGCCACAGGGAAGGGCCCAGCATTTT. It codes for CASSWPQGRAQHF.